This T cell receptor beta chain was sequenced for a study of blood T cell repertoires in COVID-19. In the study overall: Material from acute and convalescent COVID-19 was sourced from the United States, Italy and Spain. The cDNA or gDNA used as material had been derived from T cells, B-cell-depleted T cells, or PBMCs.

This clone appeared a few times. The V and J ends lost 5 bases and 1 base, in that order; junction bases with no gene match: 0. The CDR3 runs to 13 residues. CDR1 and CDR2 from the germline V gene are LNHDA and SQIVND (reference sequence). In the source study's methods: From reference gene primer amplification, estimates of nucleated cell counts were derived. TCRdb's copy holds only in-frame clones and misses some; the assay was immunoSEQ multiplex PCR. From that table come the V and J calls and clone size; the DNA was used to work out D and trimming. The sample has more than 150,000 clones; 70% to 90% are singletons.

Sequencing was done on a sample of peripheral blood. This sequence originates from a woman in her sixties or seventies with acute or convalescent COVID-19. This chain uses TRBV19 with TRBJ1-2, with 8 bases that match TRBD1. The CDR3 DNA sequence: TGTGCCAGTAGTGGACAGGGTAACTATGGCTACACCTTC. It translates to CASSGQGNYGYTF.